This T cell receptor (beta chain) comes out of a study of cytomegalovirus exposure and HLA in healthy donors. Findings of the study overall: A prior analysis recorded that most TCR beta V segments were productive about 87% or about 30% of the time. TCR beta chains numbering some 160 were designated cytomegalovirus-associated.

CDR1 and CDR2 from the germline V gene are KGHSH and LQKENI. The CDR3 has 16 residues. The V gene end was trimmed by 4 bases and the J gene end by 3 bases; junction bases not matched to a gene: 9. Primers: 60 Vbeta forward and 13 Jbeta reverse. Measured with immunoSEQ multiplex PCR; TCRdb has only the in-frame clones, and not every one. Its table records about 130,000 clones. To note about this clone: Its cognate antigen is unknown.

This chain links TRBV18 with TRBJ1-2; 9 bases are shared with TRBD1. The TCR originated in a man aged 40-55 years in good health and CMV-seronegative. The sequenced sample was PBMCs. The CDR3 DNA reads as TGTGCCAGCTCACGAGGAACAGGGGGCGCCGACTATGGCTACACCTTC. Its translation: CASSRGTGGADYGYTF.